The 28 T cell receptor beta chains presented below share a single source sample, sequenced in a study of early T cells in non-severe SARS-CoV-2 infection. TCRdb used MiXCR to reprocess the 5' RACE reads, holding one entry per CDR3 protein. The sample records 35,000 to 55,000 distinct CDR3 sequences, about 9.9% being singletons. Sequencing was carried out using whole blood. The source of these receptors is an adult who was a healthcare worker with PCR-confirmed SARS-CoV-2 infection or an uninfected control (not recorded which).

Ten or more counts support this clonotype. The chain combines TRBV3-1 with TRBJ2-1; D might be TRBD1 (6 bases). The CDR3 sequence is 15 residues long. Trimming pared 3 bases from V and 2 bases from J, leaving 11 bases between. Germline V gives CDR1 LGHDT, CDR2 YNNKEL (reference sequence). The CDR3 here is CASSQTGDTYNEQFF. Written as DNA, the CDR3 is TGTGCCAGCAGCCAGACAGGTGATACCTACAATGAGCAGTTCTTC.

This clonotype appeared many times. The CDR3 loop reads CASSLLNTGELFF. CDR3 DNA sequence: TGTGCCAGCAGCTTACTGAACACCGGGGAGCTGTTTTTT. This rearrangement joins TRBV7-3 to TRBJ2-2; D not resolved. The germline V gene has CDR1 SGHTA and CDR2 FQGTGA. CDR3 length: 13 residues. Trimming took off 2 bases at V and 1 base at J, with 2 bases between the two ends.

The chain combines TRBV9 with TRBJ2-2; TRBD1 matches 7 bases. CDR1 SGDLS and CDR2 YYNGEE come from the germline V gene. The CDR3 consists of 15 residues. The V segment lost 0 bases and the J segment 6 bases; nucleotides outside the gene matches: 5. CDR3 sequence reads: CASSVAGQVAGELFF. Written as DNA, the CDR3 is TGTGCCAGCAGCGTAGCAGGACAGGTAGCCGGGGAGCTGTTTTTT.

This clonotype has more than one count but fewer than ten. This chain joins TRBV11-1 and TRBJ2-1; D call uncertain. Per the germline V gene, CDR1 is SGHAT and CDR2 is FQDESV (reference sequence). The CDR3 consists of 11 residues. V shed 1 base and J shed 14 bases, with 9 bases lying between them. CDR3 DNA: TGTGCCAGCAGCTTAGGGCTAGGGAAGTTCTTC. It translates to CASSLGLGKFF.

Ten or more counts support this clonotype. The V call is TRBV28, the J call TRBJ2-3; TRBD2 matches at 7 bases. After removal of 7 bases from V and 4 bases from J, the junction contained 2 bases not matched to a gene. CDR1 MDHEN and CDR2 SYDVKM come from the germline V gene. The CDR3 runs 12 residues. The CDR3 DNA is TGTGCCAGCAATGCGGGGGCAGATACGCAGTATTTT. Translated: CASNAGADTQYF.

This clonotype has just a few counts. The V gene is TRBV7-2, the J gene TRBJ1-1, with TRBD1 as a possible D gene (5 bases). The germline CDR1 and CDR2 sequences are SGHTA and FQGNSA. Between the trimmed V and J ends, which lost 1 base and 3 bases, there was a span of 12 bases. The CDR3 is 15 residues long. The CDR3 is CASSLVGTGYTEAFF. The CDR3 DNA reads as TGTGCCAGCAGCTTAGTAGGGACGGGTTACACTGAAGCTTTCTTT.

V is TRBV28 and J is TRBJ1-4; no clear D. There are 13 residues in the CDR3. Trimming pared 8 bases from V and 10 bases from J, leaving 17 bases between. Per the germline V gene, CDR1 is MDHEN and CDR2 is SYDVKM. In DNA, the CDR3 is TGTGCCAGCGTCGAGGCGGTTTTGGGAAAACTGTTTTTT. This translates into CASVEAVLGKLFF. Drawing the rest from reference TRBV28 and TRBJ1-4, the complete variable domain is DVKVTQSSRYLVKRTGEKVFLECVQDMDHENMFWYRQDPGLGLRLIYFSYDVKMKEKGDIPEGYSVSREKKERFSLILESASTNQTSMYLCASVEAVLGKLFFGSGTQLSVL.

The rearrangement uses TRBV12-3 or TRBV12-4 and TRBJ1-2; the D is unclear. V lost 2 bases and J 3 bases, leaving 7 bases between the germline ends. There are 13 residues in the CDR3. CDR3 bases: TGTGCCAGCAGTTTAAGGCCGTACTATGGCTACACCTTC. This sequence encodes CASSLRPYYGYTF.

There are many counts of this clonotype. The V call is TRBV7-9, the J call TRBJ2-3; TRBD1 matches at 10 bases. The CDR3 extends over 14 amino acids. Per germline, CDR1 SEHNR and CDR2 FQNEAQ (reference sequence). The V segment lost 10 bases and the J segment 5 bases; nucleotides outside the gene matches: 9. The CDR3 DNA reads as TGTGCCACCGGAGACAGGGGGCCGGAAGATACGCAGTATTTT. It specifies CATGDRGPEDTQYF.

This clonotype was detected only a few times. The rearrangement links TRBV19 to TRBJ1-5; maybe TRBD1 (5 bases). This CDR3 is built from 16 residues. Germline CDR1 reads LNHDA; CDR2 reads SQIVND (reference sequence). Trimming took off 2 bases at V and 5 bases at J, with 16 bases between the two ends. The CDR3 coding sequence is TGTGCCAGTAGTATATTCTCCAGGGCCTCTCATCAGCCCCAGCATTTT. This gives the protein CASSIFSRASHQPQHF.

This rearrangement joins TRBV28 to TRBJ2-3, with D unresolved. This CDR3 region has 12 residues. Germline V gene lookup returns CDR1 MDHEN and CDR2 SYDVKM. Between the trimmed V and J ends, which lost 7 bases and 2 bases, there was a span of 7 bases. The CDR3 sequence: CASTTVTDTQYF. CDR3 sequence (DNA): TGTGCCAGCACAACCGTCACAGATACGCAGTATTTT.

Only a few counts were recorded for this clonotype. The rearrangement joins TRBV5-1 to TRBJ1-1; D gene uncertain. With 0 bases removed from V and 0 bases from J, the gap between germline ends came to 6 bases. This CDR3 contains 14 residues. The germline V gene has CDR1 SGHRS and CDR2 YFSETQ. The CDR3 nucleotides read TGCGCCAGCAGCTTGGTAGGGCTGAACACTGAAGCTTTCTTT. Translation gives CASSLVGLNTEAFF.

This clonotype appeared a few times. This chain joins TRBV10-2 and TRBJ1-1; 8 nucleotides match TRBD1. V gave up 5 bases and J gave up 2 bases; unmatched junction bases: 1. The CDR3 extends over 13 amino acids. CDR1 is WSHSY, CDR2 SAAADI, per germline. CDR3 DNA sequence: TGCGCCAGCAGTCAGGGGGCAAACACTGAAGCTTTCTTT. Amino acids: CASSQGANTEAFF.

This clonotype was counted at least ten times. V is TRBV6-1 and J is TRBJ2-5; 7 bases are a match to TRBD2. Germline CDR1 and CDR2: MNHNS and SASEGT. The CDR3 extends over 15 amino acids. Losses at the gene ends were 3 bases for V and 2 bases for J; bases not matched to a gene: 6. The CDR3 region is CASSEASGGQETQYF. The CDR3 bases are TGTGCCAGCAGTGAGGCTAGCGGAGGGCAAGAGACCCAGTACTTC.

This clonotype was picked up one time. V gene TRBV10-3 combines with J gene TRBJ2-7; 8 bases are a match to TRBD1. CDR3 length equals 14 residues. The germline V gene encodes CDR1 ENHRY and CDR2 SYGVKD. V shed 10 bases, J shed 2 bases, and the junction held 10 bases outside the gene matches. This chain's CDR3 is CATGDRWAPYEQYF. Here the CDR3 DNA reads TGTGCCACCGGGGACAGGTGGGCTCCCTACGAGCAGTACTTC.

The table lists this clonotype with many counts. The chain employs TRBV20-1 and TRBJ2-1; 14 bases align to TRBD2. The length of the CDR3 is 14 residues. Germline-derived CDR1 and CDR2 are DFQATT and SNEGSKA (reference sequence). The CDR3 DNA sequence: TGCAGCACTTTCCTCAGACTAGCGGGGGGGGAGCAGTTCTTC. Its translation is CSTFLRLAGGEQFF.

This chain uses TRBV7-2 with TRBJ2-3, with 11 bases that match TRBD2. The V gene end was trimmed by 2 bases and the J gene end by 3 bases; junction bases not matched to a gene: 4. The CDR3 is 16 amino acids. Germline V gene lookup returns CDR1 SGHTA and CDR2 FQGNSA. The CDR3 DNA reads TGTGCCAGCAGCTTAACTAGCGGGAGTCCGACAGATACGCAGTATTTT. Protein: CASSLTSGSPTDTQYF.

This clonotype was seen ten or more times. The rearrangement uses TRBV20-1 and TRBJ1-5, with D tentatively TRBD1 (6 bases). The CDR3 runs 12 residues. Trimming took 6 bases from V and 11 from J, leaving 17 bases between them. The germline CDR1 and CDR2 sequences are DFQATT and SNEGSKA (reference sequence). CDR3 sequence reads: CSARDTLKAQHF. The CDR3 DNA reads as TGCAGTGCCCGGGACACCCTAAAGGCCCAGCATTTT.

In this sample, this clonotype turned up many times. This sequence joins TRBV7-2 and TRBJ2-1; TRBD2 aligns across 11 bases. The V and J ends lost 2 bases and 6 bases, in that order; junction bases with no gene match: 6. CDR1 SGHTA and CDR2 FQGNSA come from the germline V gene. This CDR3 region has 16 residues. CDR3 coding DNA: TGTGCCAGCAGCTTAAGGTGGCTAGCGGGAGGCAATGAGCAGTTCTTC. Protein product: CASSLRWLAGGNEQFF.

This clonotype occurred a few times. CDR3 coding DNA: TGTGCCACCAAGGTGGGACAGGGGGCTGGCGGCTACACCTTC. It encodes CATKVGQGAGGYTF. V gene TRBV2 combines with J gene TRBJ1-2; TRBD1 agrees at 12 bases. CDR1 is SNHLY, CDR2 FYNNEI, per germline. This CDR3 has 14 amino acids. Trimming at V came to 10 bases and at J to 8 bases, leaving 11 bases not matched to a gene.

This chain connects TRBV29-1 to TRBJ2-5, with 7 bases identical to TRBD2. The trim removed 5 bases at V and 5 bases at J, leaving 11 bases unmatched. The CDR3 has 14 amino acids. The germline V gene has CDR1 SQVTM and CDR2 ANQGSEA. CDR3 nucleotides: TGCAGCGTTTTACTAGCGTTAGGGGTGGAGACCCAGTACTTC. This sequence encodes CSVLLALGVETQYF.

V usage is TRBV7-9 and J usage is TRBJ2-1; no reliable D call. Looked up from germline, CDR1 is SEHNR and CDR2 is FQNEAQ (reference sequence). V was clipped by 4 bases and J by 4 bases, with 14 bases between them. The CDR3 runs to 15 residues. CDR3 DNA: TGTGCCAGCAGCTCTGTTTTTGGTGTTTACAATGAGCAGTTCTTC. This sequence encodes CASSSVFGVYNEQFF.

This clonotype was counted between two and nine times. CDR3 bases: TGTGCCAGCAGCACTCAATCGACAGTAAACACTGAAGCTTTCTTT. Translation gives CASSTQSTVNTEAFF. The chain employs TRBV12-3 or TRBV12-4 and TRBJ1-1, with TRBD1 as a possible D gene (5 bases). CDR3 size: 15 residues. V lost 6 bases to trimming and J lost 2 bases, with 16 bases between them.

This clonotype has a count of ten or more. The V gene is TRBV4-1, the J gene TRBJ2-7, with D unresolved. CDR1 and CDR2 (germline): MGHRA, YSYEKL. V lost 6 bases to trimming and J lost 6 bases, with 9 bases between them. The CDR3 has 11 residues. CDR3 sequence: CASRAGGEQYF. Here the CDR3 DNA reads TGCGCCAGCAGGGCCGGCGGCGAGCAGTACTTC.

In this sample, this clonotype turned up a few times. The chain links TRBV5-1 to TRBJ1-4, with 7 bases aligning to TRBD1. The CDR3 spans 15 residues. The ends lost 4 bases at V and 4 bases at J; junction bases unmatched: 7. Germline values: CDR1 SGHRS, CDR2 YFSETQ. The CDR3: CASSRGGGSNEKLFF. The CDR3 DNA sequence: TGCGCCAGCAGCCGCGGAGGGGGCAGTAATGAAAAACTGTTTTTT.

In this sample, this clonotype turned up many times. This chain uses TRBV9 with TRBJ2-1; the D gene is possibly TRBD2 (6 bases). V dropped 5 bases and J dropped 2 bases, with 11 bases sitting between them. Germline V CDR1 and CDR2: SGDLS, YYNGEE. This CDR3 region has 14 residues. Here the CDR3 reads CASSAGSPYNEQFF. DNA for the CDR3: TGTGCCAGCAGTGCGGGGAGTCCCTACAATGAGCAGTTCTTC. The full variable domain, completed using reference TRBV9 and TRBJ2-1, is DSGVTQTPKHLITATGQRVTLRCSPRSGDLSVYWYQQSLDQGLQFLIQYYNGEERAKGNILERFSAQQFPDLHSELNLSSLELGDSALYFCASSAGSPYNEQFFGPGTRLTVL.

This clonotype was counted a few times. The V call is TRBV6-2 or TRBV6-3, the J call TRBJ2-3; D may be TRBD1 or TRBD2 (5 bases each). Trimming took 8 bases from V and 3 from J, leaving 15 bases between them. Germline V CDR1 and CDR2: MNHEY, SVGEGT. The CDR3 spans 14 residues. The DNA of the CDR3 is TGTGCCAGCCTCAGGGAGAGTAAGACAGATACGCAGTATTTT. It is translated as CASLRESKTDTQYF.

This clonotype showed up just a few times. The chain has TRBV7-8 and TRBJ1-5, with D hard to call. The V end lost 0 bases, the J end lost 9 bases, and 12 bases lay between the germline ends. The CDR3 runs to 14 residues. Germline assignment: CDR1 SGHVS and CDR2 FQNEAQ. The CDR3 sequence is CASSLAASTGPQHF. The CDR3, as DNA: TGTGCCAGCAGCTTAGCGGCGTCGACGGGGCCCCAGCATTTT. The complete variable domain, with remaining parts taken from reference TRBV7-8 and TRBJ1-5, reads GAGVSQSPRYKVAKRGQDVALRCDPISGHVSLFWYQQALGQGPEFLTYFQNEAQLDKSGLPSDRFFAERPEGSVSTLKIQRTQQEDSAVYLCASSLAASTGPQHFGDGTRLSIL.